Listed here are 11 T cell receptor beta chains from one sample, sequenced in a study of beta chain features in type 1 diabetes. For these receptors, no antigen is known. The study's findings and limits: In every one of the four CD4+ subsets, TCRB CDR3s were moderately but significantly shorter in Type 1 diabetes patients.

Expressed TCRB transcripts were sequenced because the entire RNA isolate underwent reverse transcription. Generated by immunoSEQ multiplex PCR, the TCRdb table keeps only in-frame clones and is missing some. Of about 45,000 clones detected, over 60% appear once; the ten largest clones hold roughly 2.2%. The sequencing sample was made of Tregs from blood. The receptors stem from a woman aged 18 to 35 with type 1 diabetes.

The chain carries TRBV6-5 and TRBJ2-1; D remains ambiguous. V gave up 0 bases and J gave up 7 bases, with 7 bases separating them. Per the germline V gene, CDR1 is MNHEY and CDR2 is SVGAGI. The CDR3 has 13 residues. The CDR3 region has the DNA TGTGCCAGCAGTTACTCGATCCGGAATGAGCAGTTCTTC. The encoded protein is CASSYSIRNEQFF.

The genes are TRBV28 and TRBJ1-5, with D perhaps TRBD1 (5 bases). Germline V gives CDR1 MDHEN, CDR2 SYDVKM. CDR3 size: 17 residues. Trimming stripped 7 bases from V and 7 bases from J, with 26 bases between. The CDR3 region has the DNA TGTGCCAGCACACCGACTGGGGCCTTGGGAGGGTCACAGCCCCAGCATTTT. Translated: CASTPTGALGGSQPQHF.

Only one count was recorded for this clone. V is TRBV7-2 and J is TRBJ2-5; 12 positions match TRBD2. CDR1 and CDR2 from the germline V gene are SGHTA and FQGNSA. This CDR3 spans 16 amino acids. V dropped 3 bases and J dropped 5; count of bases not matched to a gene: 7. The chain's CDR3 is CASSFLAGGLAETQYF. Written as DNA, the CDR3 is TGTGCCAGCAGCTTTCTAGCGGGGGGGCTTGCGGAGACCCAGTACTTC.

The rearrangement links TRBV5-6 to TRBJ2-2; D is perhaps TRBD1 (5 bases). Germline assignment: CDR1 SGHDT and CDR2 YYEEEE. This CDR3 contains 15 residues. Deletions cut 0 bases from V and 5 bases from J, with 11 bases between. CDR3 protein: CASSLGQLRTGELFF. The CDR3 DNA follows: TGTGCCAGCAGCTTGGGACAGTTAAGGACCGGGGAGCTGTTTTTT.

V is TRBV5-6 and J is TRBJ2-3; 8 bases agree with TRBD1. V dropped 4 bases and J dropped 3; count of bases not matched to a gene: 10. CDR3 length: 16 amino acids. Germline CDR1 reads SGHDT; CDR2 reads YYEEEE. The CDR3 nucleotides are TGTGCCAGCAGCGCGGACAGGGCCCGTTTGACAGATACGCAGTATTTT. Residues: CASSADRARLTDTQYF. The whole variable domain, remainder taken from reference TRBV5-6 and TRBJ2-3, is DAGVTQSPTHLIKTRGQQVTLRCSPKSGHDTVSWYQQALGQGPQFIFQYYEEEERQRGNFPDRFSGHQFPNYSSELNVNALLLGDSALYLCASSADRARLTDTQYFGPGTRLTVL.

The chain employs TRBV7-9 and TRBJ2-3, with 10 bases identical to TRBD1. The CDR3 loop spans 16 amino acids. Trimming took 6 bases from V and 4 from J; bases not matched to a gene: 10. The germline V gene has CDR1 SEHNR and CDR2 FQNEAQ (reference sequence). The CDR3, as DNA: TGTGCCAGCAGTTGGTCGGGACAGGGGTTATCAGATACGCAGTATTTT. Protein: CASSWSGQGLSDTQYF.

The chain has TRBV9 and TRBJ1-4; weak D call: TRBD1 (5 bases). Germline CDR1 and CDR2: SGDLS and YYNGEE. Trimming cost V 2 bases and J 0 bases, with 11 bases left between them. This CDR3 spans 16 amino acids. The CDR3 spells CASSVQGTPTNEKLFF. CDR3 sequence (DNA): TGTGCCAGCAGCGTGCAGGGAACCCCAACTAATGAAAAACTGTTTTTT.

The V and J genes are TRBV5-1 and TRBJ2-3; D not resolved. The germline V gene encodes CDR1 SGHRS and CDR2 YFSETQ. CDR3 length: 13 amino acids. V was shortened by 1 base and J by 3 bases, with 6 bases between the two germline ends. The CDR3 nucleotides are TGCGCCAGCAGCTTGTTAGCAACAGATACGCAGTATTTT. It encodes CASSLLATDTQYF.

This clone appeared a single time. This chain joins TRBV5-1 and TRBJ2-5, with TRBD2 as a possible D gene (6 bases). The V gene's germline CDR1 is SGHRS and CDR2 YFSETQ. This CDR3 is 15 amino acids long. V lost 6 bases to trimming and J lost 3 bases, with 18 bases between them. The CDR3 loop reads CASTPAASVKETQYF. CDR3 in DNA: TGCGCCAGCACCCCCGCTGCTAGCGTGAAAGAGACCCAGTACTTC.

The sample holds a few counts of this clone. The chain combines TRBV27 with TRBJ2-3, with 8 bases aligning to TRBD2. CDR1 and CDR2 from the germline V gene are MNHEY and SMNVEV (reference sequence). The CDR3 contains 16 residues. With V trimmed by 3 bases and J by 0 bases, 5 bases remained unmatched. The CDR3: CASSFSGRRSTDTQYF. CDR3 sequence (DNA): TGTGCCAGCAGTTTCAGCGGGAGAAGGAGCACAGATACGCAGTATTTT.

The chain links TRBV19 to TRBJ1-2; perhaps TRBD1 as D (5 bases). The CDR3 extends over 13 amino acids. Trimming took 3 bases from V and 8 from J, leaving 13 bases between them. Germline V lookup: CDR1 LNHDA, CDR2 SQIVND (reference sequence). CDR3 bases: TGTGCCAGTAGTATCCCAGGGTTGGACGGCTACACCTTC. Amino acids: CASSIPGLDGYTF.